This TCR beta chain was observed in a study of OX40 agonist ivuxolimab in advanced cancers. About the research overall: Intravenous ivuxolimab at 0.01 to 10 mg/kg was given to patients every 2 weeks. At about 81% male, the cohort had a mean age of around 56 years, ranging from about 20 to 79. Three patients got partial responses; one had hepatocellular carcinoma and two had cutaneous melanoma. General study findings and limits: In the 0.1 to 3.0 mg/kg range, CD4+ and CD8+ blood T cells had expanded clonally by week 6.

In the case of this clone: Its antigen is still unknown.

The CDR3 sequence is 15 residues long. The germline V gene has CDR1 LNHDA and CDR2 SQIVND (reference sequence). Trimming left V 1 base short and J 1 base short, with 10 bases between. The table came from immunoSEQ multiplex PCR; TCRdb's copy has only in-frame clones and leaves some out. Of 60,000 to 75,000 clones listed, around 84% are singletons. The sequence was collected from an adult with an advanced solid tumor such as melanoma, head and neck, liver or kidney cancer. The sample was CD4+ or CD8+ T cells sorted from blood, taken in a trial of the OX40 agonist ivuxolimab. J is TRBJ1-1 and V is TRBV19, with D unclear. In nucleotides, the CDR3 is TGTGCCAGTAGTATAGGTGGGGTAGAGAACACTGAAGCTTTCTTT. Amino acid sequence: CASSIGGVENTEAFF.